The 22 T cell receptor beta chains below were found in one sample sequenced in a study of T-cell reconstitution after alpha-beta-depleted transplantation in children. Using unique molecular identifiers, the investigators prepared the TCRbeta library. Via MiXCR, TCRdb re-called the PCR reads, giving one row per CDR3 protein. The repertoire holds hundreds of thousands of distinct CDR3 sequences, less than 20% seen once, with approximately 5% in the top ten. The sequencing here drew on PBMCs, mostly from graft donor cells, taken 360 days after TCRalphabeta/CD19-depleted stem cell transplant. All receptors come from a male patient younger than 18 who had a stem cell transplant for acute lymphoblastic leukemia, so the T cells may come from the graft donor.

V gene TRBV2 combines with J gene TRBJ2-7; 9 bases line up with TRBD2. The germline V gene encodes CDR1 SNHLY and CDR2 FYNNEI. V shed 3 bases and J 2 bases; nucleotides not matched to a gene: 5. The CDR3 consists of 15 residues. CDR3 in amino acids: CASSEREGRAYEQYF. The DNA for the CDR3 is TGTGCCAGCAGTGAGCGGGAGGGCCGGGCCTACGAGCAGTACTTC.

This clonotype has ten or more counts. V gene TRBV6-1 combines with J gene TRBJ2-4, with 7 bases aligning to TRBD1. Germline V gene data show CDR1 as MNHNS and CDR2 as SASEGT. The V gene end was trimmed by 5 bases and the J gene end by 0 bases; junction bases not matched to a gene: 10. This CDR3 contains 17 residues. The CDR3 DNA reads as TGTGCCAGCAGTACCACGGGACAGCTGATAGCCAAAAACATTCAGTACTTC. Encoded protein: CASSTTGQLIAKNIQYF.

This clonotype was found a few times. The chain recombines TRBV7-2 with TRBJ2-2; 8 bases are a match to TRBD2. Germline-derived CDR1 and CDR2 are SGHTA and FQGNSA. Germline trimming cut 1 base from V and 1 base from J; bases unmatched to any gene: 5. This CDR3 spans 17 amino acids. In nucleotides, the CDR3 is TGTGCCAGCAGCTTAGTTCCGGGGGGGAGGAACACCGGGGAGCTGTTTTTT. Encoded protein: CASSLVPGGRNTGELFF.

This chain connects TRBV2 to TRBJ2-7; maybe TRBD2 (6 bases). Trimming took 9 bases from V and 12 from J, leaving 18 bases between them. Germline CDR1 is SNHLY and CDR2 is FYNNEI. The length of the CDR3 is 11 residues. The CDR3 sequence: CARRDRIIGYF. DNA for the CDR3: TGTGCCAGGCGGGACCGCATTATCGGGTACTTC.

This clonotype was observed at least ten times. The V call is TRBV5-6, the J call TRBJ2-3, with D tentatively TRBD1 (6 bases). CDR1 is SGHDT, CDR2 YYEEEE, per germline. The V end lost 0 bases, the J end lost 4 bases, and 9 bases lay between the germline ends. CDR3 length equals 14 residues. The CDR3 bases are TGTGCCAGCAGCTTGGACAGGGCAGCAGATACGCAGTATTTT. Its protein product is CASSLDRAADTQYF.

This clonotype came up a few times. The CDR3 loop is CASRWTGSNGELFF. DNA for the CDR3: TGCGCCAGCAGATGGACAGGGAGTAACGGGGAGCTGTTTTTT. The V and J genes are TRBV5-1 and TRBJ2-2; 8 bases agree with TRBD1. This CDR3 region has 14 residues. V lost 5 bases, J lost 7 bases, and 7 bases stayed unmatched. Germline V gene data show CDR1 as SGHRS and CDR2 as YFSETQ. Full variable domain (missing parts from reference TRBV5-1 and TRBJ2-2): KAGVTQTPRYLIKTRGQQVTLSCSPISGHRSVSWYQQTPGQGLQFLFEYFSETQRNKGNFPGRFSGRQFSNSRSEMNVSTLELGDSALYLCASRWTGSNGELFFGEGSRLTVL.

This chain uses TRBV11-2 with TRBJ1-6; tentatively, D is TRBD1 (6 bases). This CDR3 comprises 15 residues. Germline V gives CDR1 SGHAT, CDR2 FQNNGV. Trimming cost V 6 bases and J 2 bases, with 11 bases left between them. The CDR3 loop reads CASRKQGAYNSPLHF. The CDR3 DNA follows: TGTGCCAGCAGGAAACAGGGTGCCTATAATTCACCCCTCCACTTT.

J is TRBJ1-1 and V is TRBV5-1; the D gene is possibly TRBD1 (5 bases). This CDR3 comprises 18 residues. Trimming pared 4 bases from V and 1 base from J, leaving 23 bases between. Germline V lookup: CDR1 SGHRS, CDR2 YFSETQ. CDR3 amino acids: CASSPPMEHRFSNTEAFF. The CDR3 DNA sequence: TGCGCCAGCAGCCCGCCCATGGAACACAGGTTTTCGAACACTGAAGCTTTCTTT.

The V gene is TRBV7-3, the J gene TRBJ2-1; 8 bases fit TRBD2. There are 15 residues in the CDR3. Looked up from germline, CDR1 is SGHTA and CDR2 is FQGTGA. V lost 2 bases, J lost 7 bases, and 7 bases stayed unmatched. This CDR3 reads CASSLYSGSMNEQFF. DNA of the CDR3: TGTGCCAGCAGCTTATACAGCGGGAGTATGAATGAGCAGTTCTTC.

V usage is TRBV11-2 and J usage is TRBJ2-7, with unresolved D. The germline CDR1 and CDR2 sequences are SGHAT and FQNNGV. The CDR3 covers 14 residues. V lost 1 base to trimming and J lost 2 bases, with 9 bases between them. CDR3 sequence reads: CASSLVAQPYEQYF. CDR3 nucleotides: TGTGCCAGCAGCTTAGTTGCGCAACCCTACGAGCAGTACTTC.

This clonotype was seen more than once but under ten times. V is TRBV12-3 or TRBV12-4 and J is TRBJ1-5; TRBD1 matches 7 bases. The CDR3 spans 15 residues. The trim removed 7 bases at V and 2 bases at J, leaving 8 bases unmatched. The DNA of the CDR3 is TGTGCCAGCACCCAGGGACAGTTAGGCAATCAGCCCCAGCATTTT. Translation gives CASTQGQLGNQPQHF.

The gene calls are TRBV12-3 or TRBV12-4 and TRBJ1-1; D uncertain. V was shortened by 5 bases and J by 2 bases, with 9 bases between the two germline ends. The CDR3 is 13 amino acids. For the CDR3, the DNA is TGTGCCAGCAGTACCTCAATTAACACTGAAGCTTTCTTT. Protein: CASSTSINTEAFF.

This chain uses TRBV9 with TRBJ2-7; weak D call: TRBD1 (5 bases). Germline lookup yields CDR1 SGDLS and CDR2 YYNGEE. Trimming pared 0 bases from V and 2 bases from J, leaving 18 bases between. This CDR3 is 17 amino acids long. CDR3 sequence (DNA): TGTGCCAGCAGCGTAGCTCCCGGGCAGGGATGGACCTACGAGCAGTACTTC. It encodes CASSVAPGQGWTYEQYF.

The V and J genes are TRBV7-2 and TRBJ2-1; D remains ambiguous. The V end lost 0 bases, the J end lost 8 bases, and 8 bases lay between the germline ends. The CDR3 loop spans 13 amino acids. Germline V CDR1 and CDR2: SGHTA, FQGNSA. CDR3 nucleotide sequence: TGTGCCAGCAGCTTAGCACTATATGATGAGCAGTTCTTC. Translation: CASSLALYDEQFF.

V is TRBV7-9 and J is TRBJ2-2; D is unclear. CDR3 length: 13 amino acids. Germline-derived CDR1 and CDR2 are SEHNR and FQNEAQ (reference sequence). Trimming cost V 11 bases and J 1 base, with 11 bases left between them. The CDR3 reads CAWAHGNTGELFF. CDR3 DNA: TGTGCCTGGGCCCATGGGAACACCGGGGAGCTGTTTTTT.

This clonotype was detected many times. The V and J genes are TRBV5-1 and TRBJ1-4; 7 positions match TRBD1. The CDR3 is made up of 14 amino acids. V trimming: 4 bases; J trimming: 5 bases; junction bases outside the gene matches: 5. The germline V gene has CDR1 SGHRS and CDR2 YFSETQ. The CDR3 reads CASSPGTVNEKLFF. CDR3 in DNA: TGCGCCAGCAGCCCCGGGACAGTGAATGAAAAACTGTTTTTT.

This clonotype was found a few times. The J gene is TRBJ2-1, the V gene TRBV6-1; unclear D gene. Germline lookup yields CDR1 MNHNS and CDR2 SASEGT. V was trimmed by 7 bases and J by 8 bases, leaving 15 bases between them. The CDR3 loop spans 13 amino acids. The CDR3 loop reads CASTSRSGDEQFF. Here the CDR3 DNA reads TGTGCCAGCACCTCCCGGAGTGGGGATGAGCAGTTCTTC.

The chain is built from TRBV7-3 and TRBJ2-3; 9 bases are a match to TRBD2. The CDR3 consists of 22 residues. Germline V gives CDR1 SGHTA, CDR2 FQGTGA. V dropped 0 bases and J dropped 3; count of bases not matched to a gene: 22. The CDR3 region has the DNA TGTGCCAGCAGCTTAACTCCAGGCCCGTGGGCTAGCGGGATCTTAAAAACAGATACGCAGTATTTT. Translation gives CASSLTPGPWASGILKTDTQYF. Complete variable domain (other parts from reference TRBV7-3 and TRBJ2-3): GAGVSQTPSNKVTEKGKYVELRCDPISGHTALYWYRQSLGQGPEFLIYFQGTGAADDSGLPNDRFFAVRPEGSVSTLKIQRTERGDSAVYLCASSLTPGPWASGILKTDTQYFGPGTRLTVL.

This clonotype was seen a few times. V gene TRBV7-3 combines with J gene TRBJ2-5; 8 bases match TRBD2. The V segment lost 2 bases and the J segment 4 bases; nucleotides outside the gene matches: 3. The germline CDR1 and CDR2 sequences are SGHTA and FQGTGA. The CDR3 length is 14 residues. The DNA of the CDR3 is TGTGCCAGCAGCTTAGCGGGAGGCTCAGAGACCCAGTACTTC. The encoded protein is CASSLAGGSETQYF. Full variable domain (rest looked up from reference TRBV7-3 and TRBJ2-5): GAGVSQTPSNKVTEKGKYVELRCDPISGHTALYWYRQSLGQGPEFLIYFQGTGAADDSGLPNDRFFAVRPEGSVSTLKIQRTERGDSAVYLCASSLAGGSETQYFGPGTRLLVL.

This clonotype showed up just a few times. The chain carries TRBV5-5 and TRBJ2-5; 7 bases line up with TRBD2. Trimming at V came to 0 bases and at J to 4 bases, leaving 6 bases not matched to a gene. The CDR3 totals 15 residues. Germline V gene lookup returns CDR1 SGHKS and CDR2 YYEKEE (reference sequence). In DNA, the CDR3 is TGTGCCAGCAGCTTGGCGGGAGGAGGTGGAGAGACCCAGTACTTC. Its translation is CASSLAGGGGETQYF.

The chain joins TRBV5-1 to TRBJ1-2, with 9 bases identical to TRBD1. CDR1 is SGHRS and CDR2 is YFSETQ in the germline V gene. This CDR3 is built from 15 residues. V lost 4 bases to trimming and J lost 4 bases; unmatched junction nucleotides: 8. The CDR3 region has the DNA TGCGCCAGCAGCCAGACAGGGGGGGAGACCTATGGCTACACCTTC. Amino acid sequence: CASSQTGGETYGYTF. Looking up the rest from reference TRBV5-1 and TRBJ1-2 gives the full variable domain: KAGVTQTPRYLIKTRGQQVTLSCSPISGHRSVSWYQQTPGQGLQFLFEYFSETQRNKGNFPGRFSGRQFSNSRSEMNVSTLELGDSALYLCASSQTGGETYGYTFGSGTRLTVV.

V gene TRBV15 combines with J gene TRBJ2-1, with D hard to call. The V end lost 0 bases, the J end lost 1 base, and 7 bases lay between the germline ends. The germline V gene encodes CDR1 LNHNV and CDR2 YYDKDF (reference sequence). This CDR3 has 15 residues. This chain's CDR3 is CATSRELGSYNEQFF. The CDR3 nucleotides read TGTGCCACCAGCAGAGAGCTAGGGTCCTACAATGAGCAGTTCTTC.